The TCR beta chain described here comes from a study of cytomegalovirus exposure and HLA in healthy donors. Whole-study context: In a later analysis, it was reported that the roughly 120 validation repertoires had been produced on the same platform as the 670 or so repertoires belonging to the first cohort. Study outcomes and limitations: Some TCR beta chains (around 160 of them) were listed as cytomegalovirus-associated.

Here immunoSEQ multiplex PCR was the method, and the copy in TCRdb shows in-frame clones only, minus some. This sample has a few hundred thousand clones, with around 91% found just once. V lost 0 bases and J lost 7, with 11 bases in between. The CDR3 is made up of 13 amino acids. Per the germline V gene, CDR1 is SQVTM and CDR2 is ANQGSEA. With respect to this clone: Its antigen is still unknown.

The sequence derives from a woman aged 25-40 years in good health and CMV-seronegative. V and J are TRBV29-1 and TRBJ2-3; no clear D. The sequenced sample consisted of PBMCs. CDR3 residues: CSVEEFPINTQYF. In nucleotides, the CDR3 is TGCAGCGTTGAAGAATTCCCCATAAATACGCAGTATTTT.